The 5 T cell receptor beta chains listed next were all sequenced from one sample in a study of molecular identifiers for immune sequencing clone quantification. TCRdb called the PCR reads again in MiXCR, with one record for every CDR3 protein. The data show about 35,000 distinct CDR3 sequences, with 15% to 20% seen just once and more than 0.9% held by the top ten. The specimen sequenced was naive CD8+ T cells from blood, with Jurkat cell RNA spiked in. Subset: FACS-sorted CD8+CD4-CCR7+CD45RA+ naive T cells. These receptors were taken from a human donor in good health. Some libraries in this study had Jurkat cell RNA spiked in.

This clonotype occurred many times. V and J are TRBV28 and TRBJ2-3; either TRBD1 or TRBD2 may fit D (5 bases each). V gave up 3 bases and J gave up 9 bases, with 10 bases separating them. This CDR3 is built from 12 residues. CDR1 and CDR2 (germline): MDHEN, SYDVKM. The CDR3 nucleotides read TGTGCCAGCAGTTTTGACAGCGGCACGCAGTATTTT. This sequence encodes CASSFDSGTQYF.

There are a few counts of this clonotype. The V call is TRBV27, the J call TRBJ1-1; D gene ambiguous. This CDR3 is built from 14 residues. Germline V lookup: CDR1 MNHEY, CDR2 SMNVEV (reference sequence). The germline V and J ends were trimmed by 5 bases and 1 base, with 11 bases remaining between them. The CDR3 DNA reads TGTGCCAGCAGTCCCCCCGGAAGGAACACTGAAGCTTTCTTT. Amino acids: CASSPPGRNTEAFF.

This clonotype has at least ten counts. The J gene is TRBJ2-7, the V gene TRBV7-9; no definite D call. The V gene lost 5 bases and the J gene lost 3 bases, with 14 bases spanning the gap. CDR1 and CDR2 (germline): SEHNR, FQNEAQ (reference sequence). The CDR3 extends over 14 amino acids. CDR3 in amino acids: CASSDRRSGYEQYF. The DNA of the CDR3 is TGTGCCAGCAGCGATAGACGCTCAGGCTACGAGCAGTACTTC.

In regard to this clonotype: A clone one base away is much larger, so this may be a read error. The genes are TRBV28 and TRBJ2-7, with TRBD1 as a possible D gene (6 bases). This CDR3 has 14 residues. Germline V CDR1 and CDR2: MDHEN, SYDVKM. Trimming took off 6 bases at V and 7 bases at J, with 19 bases between the two ends. As DNA, the CDR3 is TGTGCCAGCAGCTACCCGGGACACAGAGGTGAGCAGTACTTC. Translation: CASSYPGHRGEQYF.

The rearrangement joins TRBV20-1 to TRBJ1-6, with D hard to call. Trimming took off 0 bases at V and 7 bases at J, with 19 bases between the two ends. The CDR3 totals 17 residues. Germline V gene sequence: CDR1 DFQATT, CDR2 SNEGSKA (reference sequence). CDR3 amino acids: CSARDLELEGGNSPLHF. In nucleotides, the CDR3 is TGCAGTGCTAGAGACTTAGAGTTAGAGGGTGGGAATTCACCCCTCCACTTT.